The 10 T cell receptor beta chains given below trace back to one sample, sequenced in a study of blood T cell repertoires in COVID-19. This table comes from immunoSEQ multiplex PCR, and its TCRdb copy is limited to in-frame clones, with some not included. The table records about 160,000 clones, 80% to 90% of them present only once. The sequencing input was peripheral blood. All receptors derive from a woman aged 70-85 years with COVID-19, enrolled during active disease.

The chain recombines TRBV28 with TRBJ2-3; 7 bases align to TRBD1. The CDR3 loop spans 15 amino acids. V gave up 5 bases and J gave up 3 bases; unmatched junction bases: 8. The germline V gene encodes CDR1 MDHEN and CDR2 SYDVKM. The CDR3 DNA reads TGTGCCAGCAGTACACAGGGGAGCGAGACAGATACGCAGTATTTT. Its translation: CASSTQGSETDTQYF. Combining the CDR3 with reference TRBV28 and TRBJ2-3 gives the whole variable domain DVKVTQSSRYLVKRTGEKVFLECVQDMDHENMFWYRQDPGLGLRLIYFSYDVKMKEKGDIPEGYSVSREKKERFSLILESASTNQTSMYLCASSTQGSETDTQYFGPGTRLTVL.

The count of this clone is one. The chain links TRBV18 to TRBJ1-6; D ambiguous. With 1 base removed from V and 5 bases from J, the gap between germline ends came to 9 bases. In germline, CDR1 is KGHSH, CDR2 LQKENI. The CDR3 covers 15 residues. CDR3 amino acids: CASSPRRTDNSPLHF. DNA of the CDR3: TGTGCCAGCTCACCACGACGGACTGATAATTCACCCCTCCACTTT.

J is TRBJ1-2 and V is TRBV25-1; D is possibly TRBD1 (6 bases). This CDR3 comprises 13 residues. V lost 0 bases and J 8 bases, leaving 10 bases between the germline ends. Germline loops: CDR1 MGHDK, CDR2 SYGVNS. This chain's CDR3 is CASSEYGQKGYTF. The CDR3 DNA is TGTGCCAGCAGTGAATATGGACAGAAAGGCTACACCTTC.

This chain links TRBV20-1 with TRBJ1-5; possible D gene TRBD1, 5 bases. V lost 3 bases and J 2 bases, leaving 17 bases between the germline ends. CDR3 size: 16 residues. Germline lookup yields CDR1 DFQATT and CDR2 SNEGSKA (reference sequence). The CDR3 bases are TGCAGTGCTAGTCCTAGCGGGGGAATGGGCAATCAGCCCCAGCATTTT. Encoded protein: CSASPSGGMGNQPQHF.

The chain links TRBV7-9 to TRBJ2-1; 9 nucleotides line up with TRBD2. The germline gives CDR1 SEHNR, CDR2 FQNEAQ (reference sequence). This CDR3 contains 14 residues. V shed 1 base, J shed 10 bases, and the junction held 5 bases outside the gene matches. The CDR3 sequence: CASSLERLAVEQFF. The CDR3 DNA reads TGTGCCAGCAGCTTAGAGAGACTAGCGGTAGAGCAGTTCTTC.

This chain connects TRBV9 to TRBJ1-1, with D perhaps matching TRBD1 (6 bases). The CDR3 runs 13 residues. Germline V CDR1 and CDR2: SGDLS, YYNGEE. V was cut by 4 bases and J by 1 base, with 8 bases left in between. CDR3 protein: CASSWTANTEAFF. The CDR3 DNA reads TGTGCCAGCAGCTGGACAGCGAACACTGAAGCTTTCTTT.

The CDR3 loop is CASSSARGGPYEQYF. As DNA, the CDR3 is TGTGCCAGCAGTTCCGCCCGGGGGGGCCCCTACGAGCAGTACTTC. V and J are TRBV5-4 and TRBJ2-7; 8 positions match TRBD2. V shed 5 bases and J 2 bases; nucleotides not matched to a gene: 9. The CDR3 has 15 residues. Germline CDR1 SGHNT, CDR2 YYREEE (reference sequence).

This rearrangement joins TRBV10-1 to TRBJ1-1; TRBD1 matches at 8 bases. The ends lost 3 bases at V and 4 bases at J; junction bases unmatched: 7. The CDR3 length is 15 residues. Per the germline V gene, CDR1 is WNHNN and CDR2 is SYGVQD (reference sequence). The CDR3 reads CASSDQGARSTEAFF. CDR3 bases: TGCGCCAGCAGTGATCAGGGGGCGAGGAGCACTGAAGCTTTCTTT.

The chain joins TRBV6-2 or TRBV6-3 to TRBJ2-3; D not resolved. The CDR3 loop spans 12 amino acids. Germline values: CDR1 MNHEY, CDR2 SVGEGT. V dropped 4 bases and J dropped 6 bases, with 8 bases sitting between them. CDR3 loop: CASSFRRDTQYF. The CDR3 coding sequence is TGTGCCAGCAGTTTCCGCAGGGATACGCAGTATTTT.

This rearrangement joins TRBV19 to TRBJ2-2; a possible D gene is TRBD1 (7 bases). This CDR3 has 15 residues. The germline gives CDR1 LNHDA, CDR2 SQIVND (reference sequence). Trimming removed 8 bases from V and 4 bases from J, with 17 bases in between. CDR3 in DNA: TGTGCCAGTGGGGGGCAGACAGGGATCACCGGGGAGCTGTTTTTT. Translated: CASGGQTGITGELFF.